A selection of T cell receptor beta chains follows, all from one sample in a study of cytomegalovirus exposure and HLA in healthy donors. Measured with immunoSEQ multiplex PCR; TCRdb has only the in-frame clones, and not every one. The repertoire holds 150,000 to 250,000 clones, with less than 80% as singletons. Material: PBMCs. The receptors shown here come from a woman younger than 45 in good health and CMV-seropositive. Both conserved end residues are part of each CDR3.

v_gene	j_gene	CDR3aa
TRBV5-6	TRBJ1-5	CASSLTNRGDQPQHF
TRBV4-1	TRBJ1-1	CASSQATGNTEAFF
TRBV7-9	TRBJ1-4	CASSSVGRATNEKLFF
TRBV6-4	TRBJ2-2	CASRGLVGGELFF
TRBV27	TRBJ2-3	CASSLSSRGLAGDTQYF
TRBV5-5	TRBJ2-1	CASSRGRSDGHEQFF
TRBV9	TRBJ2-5	CASSVGTGGQETQYF
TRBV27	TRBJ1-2	CASSSYSQVSGYYTF
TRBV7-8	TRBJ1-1	CASSLHRVGNTEAFF
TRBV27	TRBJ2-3	CASSLRTSGRARDTQYF
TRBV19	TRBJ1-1	CASRDNGRATEAFF
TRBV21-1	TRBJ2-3	CAITGTSCTDTQYF
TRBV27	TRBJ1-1	CATATGADTEAFF
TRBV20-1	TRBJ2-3	CSAPTGGAQYF
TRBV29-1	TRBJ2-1	CSVGSRQGAYNEQFF
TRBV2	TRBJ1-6	CASSQGPPSALHF
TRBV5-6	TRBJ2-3	CASSSLVSGTSTDTQYF
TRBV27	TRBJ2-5	CASSRRLGYFETQYF
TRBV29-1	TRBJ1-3	CSVQGGRGLGLSGNTIYF
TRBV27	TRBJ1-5	CASSLSRGSFNQPQHF
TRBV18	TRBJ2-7	CASSSTGAYEQYF
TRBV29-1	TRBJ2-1	CSAGNNEQFF
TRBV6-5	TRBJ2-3	CASSYSPETVLNTQYF
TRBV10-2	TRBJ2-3	CASSVRGADTQYF
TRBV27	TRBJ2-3	CASSLYPSGSADTQYF
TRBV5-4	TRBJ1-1	CASSTIQGSWNTEAFF
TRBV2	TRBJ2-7	CASSVTSGPSYEQYF
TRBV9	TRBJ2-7	CASSVGGGVVYEQYF
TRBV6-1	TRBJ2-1	CASTWTSGSYNEQFF
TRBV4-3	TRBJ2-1	CASSQDRGDNEQFF
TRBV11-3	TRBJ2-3	CASSLGRTLADTQYF
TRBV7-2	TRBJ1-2	CASSLDRRTGAVFNYGYTF
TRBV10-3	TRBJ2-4	CAISDSGTDTIQYF
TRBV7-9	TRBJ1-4	CASSLRQGEDEKLFF
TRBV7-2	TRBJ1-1	CASSLAVANTEAFF
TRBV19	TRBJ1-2	CASSIDRVTGYTF
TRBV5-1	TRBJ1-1	CASSPTSDFQAFF
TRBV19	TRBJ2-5	CASSIRGLETQYF
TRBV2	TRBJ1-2	CASPVPGQGYKGYTF
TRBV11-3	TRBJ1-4	CASSLRTGVYEKLFF
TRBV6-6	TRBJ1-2	CASSTDSGYGYTF